This TCR beta chain was observed in a study of Tregs in tolerant kidney transplant recipients. Sequencing used immunoSEQ multiplex PCR; TCRdb keeps in-frame clones, though not all of them. The table shows tens of thousands of clones, with 84% occurring only once. Per germline, CDR1 SGHRS and CDR2 YFSETQ. Trimming removed 0 bases from V and 5 bases from J, with 14 bases in between. This CDR3 has 15 residues. The sample holds a few counts of this clone. This receptor was taken from a human donor in good health. The chain has TRBV5-1 and TRBJ1-1; D is ambiguous. The material sequenced was CD4+ T cells from blood. The CDR3 region is CASSLEGTSGTEAFF. CDR3 nucleotide sequence: TGCGCCAGCAGCTTGGAAGGAACCTCTGGGACTGAAGCTTTCTTT.